Sequencing of this T cell receptor (beta chain) was carried out in a study of blood T cell repertoires in COVID-19. Study-wide background: Acute and convalescent COVID-19 specimens originated in the United States, Italy and Spain. In each case, the material was cDNA or gDNA derived from T cells, B-cell-depleted T cells, or PBMCs.

Authors' analysis steps: Estimation of nucleated cell counts was performed using reference gene primer amplification. Profiling relied on immunoSEQ multiplex PCR, and the TCRdb table lists in-frame clones only, not all of them. The V and J calls and clone size are taken from that table; D and trimming were inferred from the DNA. The table has 4,500 to 5,000 clones, roughly 80% seen once; the top ten hold 10% to 15%. The V end lost 5 bases, the J end lost 0 bases, and 2 bases lay between the germline ends. The CDR3 loop spans 12 amino acids. From germline, CDR1 is LNHDA and CDR2 SQIVND (reference sequence).

The sequencing input was peripheral blood. The chain recombines TRBV19 with TRBJ2-4; D is undetermined. This clonotype originated in a man between 65 and 85 years old with active COVID-19. Here the CDR3 reads CASSQAKNIQYF. For the CDR3, the DNA is TGTGCCAGTAGTCAAGCCAAAAACATTCAGTACTTC.